The clone carrying this T cell receptor beta chain occurred once. Its antigen is not identified. These data are taken from a study of CD8+ T cells in alopecia areata. Study overall: Treated individuals took tofacitinib by mouth, 5 to 10 mg twice daily.

Investigators isolated RNA and reverse transcribed it into cDNA to act as the sequencing template. Using immunoSEQ multiplex PCR, the repertoire was profiled, and TCRdb retains in-frame clones only, with some absent. The top ten clones hold roughly 16% of a sample with some 150,000 clones, around 58% of them seen once. The treatment denotes: oral pan-JAK inhibitor, 5-10 mg twice daily. General observations from the study: There were also resident alphabeta T cells of normal skin sequenced in scalp samples.

The CDR3 extends over 16 amino acids. Germline-derived CDR1 and CDR2 are SGHRS and YFSETQ. V was clipped by 4 bases and J by 1 base, with 17 bases between them. The origin of this receptor is a human donor with alopecia areata. The chain couples TRBV5-1 to TRBJ2-5; D is unclear. The material was CD4+ T cells sorted from blood, obtained at approximately week 56, from a patient treated with tofacitinib. DNA of the CDR3: TGCGCCAGCAGCATACCGATACACCGGTTCCAAGAGACCCAGTACTTC. Translating it yields CASSIPIHRFQETQYF.